The source of this T cell receptor beta chain is a study of cytomegalovirus exposure and HLA in healthy donors. Overall study: Of some 400 genotyped donors, more than 75% clustered with self-reported Caucasian donors.

A multiplex PCR was run with 60 Vbeta primers and 13 Jbeta primers. Original processing methods: The authors later counted some 76 million unique TCR beta chains, around 9.9 million of them shared. The repertoire was sequenced with immunoSEQ multiplex PCR; TCRdb's copy has only in-frame clones and lacks some. The V and J calls and the clone size are those of that table, but D and trimming were determined from the DNA. The sample contains more than 90,000 clones, 65% to 80% of which appear only once. Germline V gene sequence: CDR1 SGHRS, CDR2 YFSETQ. V gave up 4 bases and J gave up 4 bases, with 20 bases separating them. The CDR3 extends over 16 amino acids.

The TCR originated in a man aged 35 to 55 in good health and CMV-seropositive. V is TRBV5-1 and J is TRBJ1-1; tentatively, D is TRBD1 (5 bases). The sample taken for sequencing was PBMCs. The CDR3 spells CASSGTTGLGGTEAFF. Here the CDR3 DNA reads TGCGCCAGCAGCGGCACGACGGGTCTCGGGGGCACTGAAGCTTTCTTT. The full variable domain, in which reference TRBV5-1 and TRBJ1-1 provide the parts outside the CDR3, is KAGVTQTPRYLIKTRGQQVTLSCSPISGHRSVSWYQQTPGQGLQFLFEYFSETQRNKGNFPGRFSGRQFSNSRSEMNVSTLELGDSALYLCASSGTTGLGGTEAFFGQGTRLTVV.